The T cell receptor (beta chain) under discussion was sequenced for a study of cytomegalovirus exposure and HLA in healthy donors. Germline trimming cut 0 bases from V and 7 bases from J; bases unmatched to any gene: 7. The CDR3 length is 15 residues. Per the germline V gene, CDR1 is SGHRS and CDR2 is YFSETQ. The PCR contained 60 Vbeta and 13 Jbeta primers. This table comes from immunoSEQ multiplex PCR, and its TCRdb copy is limited to in-frame clones, with some not included. This sample's table has 100,000 to 150,000 clones. The source is a woman between 40 and 55 years old in good health and CMV-seropositive. This chain joins TRBV5-1 and TRBJ1-1; 9 bases map to TRBD1. Sequenced sample: PBMCs. CDR3 sequence (DNA): TGCGCCAGCAGCTTGGACGGTACAGGGGGCGATGAAGCTTTCTTT. Protein product: CASSLDGTGGDEAFF.